This T cell receptor beta chain was sequenced for a study of blood T cell repertoires in COVID-19. Study summary: PBMCs, B-cell-depleted T cells, or T cells were the source of the cDNA or gDNA that made up the material.

The table came from immunoSEQ multiplex PCR; TCRdb's copy has only in-frame clones and leaves some out. The table lists 95,000 to 100,000 clones, 91% of them singletons. Germline CDR1 is SGHTA and CDR2 is FQGNSA. The CDR3 totals 15 residues. V shed 5 bases and J shed 7 bases, with 18 bases lying between them. Source material: peripheral blood. The chain joins TRBV7-2 to TRBJ1-5, with a weak D call TRBD1 (5 bases). This TCR came from a man in his fifties with acute or convalescent COVID-19. This chain's CDR3 is CASSTDTGRGQPQHF. The CDR3 DNA follows: TGTGCCAGCAGCACTGATACAGGACGAGGCCAGCCCCAGCATTTT.